The clone carrying this TCR beta chain was counted ten times or more. Researchers prepared the TCRbeta library using unique molecular identifiers, the study reports. Each CDR3 protein gets one entry after TCRdb re-called the PCR reads with MiXCR. The sample records fewer than 350,000 distinct CDR3 sequences, roughly a tenth being singletons. The CDR3 runs to 14 residues. Between the trimmed V and J ends, which lost 5 bases and 3 bases, there was a span of 10 bases. Germline CDR1 LNHDA, CDR2 SQIVND (reference sequence). These data are taken from a study of T-cell reconstitution after alpha-beta-depleted transplantation in children.

The chain links TRBV19 to TRBJ2-2; TRBD1 is a possible D gene (6 bases). Sequenced material: PBMCs, taken before TCRalphabeta/CD19-depleted stem cell transplant. The sequence derives from a boy in the first two years of life with acute myeloid leukemia, due to receive a stem cell transplant. CDR3 DNA sequence: TGTGCCAGTAGTGGGTCAGGGGACACCGGGGAGCTGTTTTTT. It translates to CASSGSGDTGELFF.